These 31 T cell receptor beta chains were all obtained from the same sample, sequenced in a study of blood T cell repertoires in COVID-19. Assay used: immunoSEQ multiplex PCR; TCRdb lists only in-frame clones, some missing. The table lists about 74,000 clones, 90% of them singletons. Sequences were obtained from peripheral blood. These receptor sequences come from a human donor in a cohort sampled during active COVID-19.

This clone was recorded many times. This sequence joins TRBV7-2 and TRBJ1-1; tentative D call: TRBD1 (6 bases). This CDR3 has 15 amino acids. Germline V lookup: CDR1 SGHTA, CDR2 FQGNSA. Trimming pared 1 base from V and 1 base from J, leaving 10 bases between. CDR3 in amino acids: CASSLVGAWNTEAFF. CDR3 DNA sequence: TGTGCCAGCAGCTTAGTGGGGGCATGGAACACTGAAGCTTTCTTT. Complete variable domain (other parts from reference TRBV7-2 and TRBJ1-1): GAGVSQSPSNKVTEKGKDVELRCDPISGHTALYWYRQSLGQGLEFLIYFQGNSAPDKSGLPSDRFSAERTGGSVSTLTIQRTQQEDSAVYLCASSLVGAWNTEAFFGQGTRLTVV.

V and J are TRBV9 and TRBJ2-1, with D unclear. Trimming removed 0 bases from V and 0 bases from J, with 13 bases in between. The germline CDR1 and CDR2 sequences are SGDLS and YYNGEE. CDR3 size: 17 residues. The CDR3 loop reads CASSVAETPSSYNEQFF. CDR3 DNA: TGTGCCAGCAGCGTAGCCGAAACGCCCAGCTCCTACAATGAGCAGTTCTTC. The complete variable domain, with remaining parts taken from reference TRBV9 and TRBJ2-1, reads DSGVTQTPKHLITATGQRVTLRCSPRSGDLSVYWYQQSLDQGLQFLIQYYNGEERAKGNILERFSAQQFPDLHSELNLSSLELGDSALYFCASSVAETPSSYNEQFFGPGTRLTVL.

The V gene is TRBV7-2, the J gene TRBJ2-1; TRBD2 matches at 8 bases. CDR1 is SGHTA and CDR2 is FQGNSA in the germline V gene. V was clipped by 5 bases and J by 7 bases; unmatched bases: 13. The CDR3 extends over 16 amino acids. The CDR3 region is CASSANDYSGRNEQFF. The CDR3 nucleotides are TGTGCCAGCAGCGCCAACGACTACAGCGGGAGAAATGAGCAGTTCTTC.

The CDR3 loop reads CASSPNEKGRDIQYF. CDR3 in DNA: TGTGCCAGCAGCCCAAATGAGAAAGGGAGGGACATTCAGTACTTC. The V call is TRBV3-1 (or the pseudogene TRBV3-2), the J call TRBJ2-4; TRBD2 matches 7 bases. The CDR3 is made up of 15 amino acids. The trim removed 4 bases at V and 8 bases at J, leaving 11 bases unmatched. Per the germline V gene, CDR1 is LGHDT and CDR2 is YNNKEL (reference sequence).

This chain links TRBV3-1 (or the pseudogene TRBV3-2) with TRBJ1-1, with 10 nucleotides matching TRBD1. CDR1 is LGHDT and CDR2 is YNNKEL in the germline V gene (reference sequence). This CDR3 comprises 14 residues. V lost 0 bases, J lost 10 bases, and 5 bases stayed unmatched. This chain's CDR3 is CASSQDRDRGVAFF. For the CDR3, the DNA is TGTGCCAGCAGCCAAGACCGGGACAGGGGTGTAGCTTTCTTT.

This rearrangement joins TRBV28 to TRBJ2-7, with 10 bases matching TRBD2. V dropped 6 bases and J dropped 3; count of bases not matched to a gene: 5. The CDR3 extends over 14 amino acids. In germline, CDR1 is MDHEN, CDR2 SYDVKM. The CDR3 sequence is CASSRTSGRYEQYF. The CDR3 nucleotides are TGTGCCAGCAGCAGGACTAGCGGCCGCTACGAGCAGTACTTC.

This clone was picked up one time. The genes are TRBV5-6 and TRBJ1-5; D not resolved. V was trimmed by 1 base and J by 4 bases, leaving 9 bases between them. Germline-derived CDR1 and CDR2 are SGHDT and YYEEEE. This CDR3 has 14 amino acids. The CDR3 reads CASSLRRVNQPQHF. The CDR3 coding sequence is TGTGCCAGCAGCTTGCGGAGGGTAAATCAGCCCCAGCATTTT.

The CDR3 region has the DNA TGTGCCAGCAGCTCCCCGGGACAGGGGGGAGGTACGCAGTATTTT. Translated, it gives CASSSPGQGGGTQYF. The chain recombines TRBV5-5 with TRBJ2-3, with 11 bases matching TRBD1. V gave up 3 bases and J gave up 8 bases; unmatched junction bases: 8. The germline V gene has CDR1 SGHKS and CDR2 YYEKEE (reference sequence). The CDR3 runs 15 residues.

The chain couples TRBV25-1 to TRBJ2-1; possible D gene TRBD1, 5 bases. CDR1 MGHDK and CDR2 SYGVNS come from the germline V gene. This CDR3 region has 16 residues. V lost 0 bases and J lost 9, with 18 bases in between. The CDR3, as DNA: TGTGCCAGCAGTGAATATTGGGGCTACCTGGAAGGTGAGCAGTTCTTC. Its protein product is CASSEYWGYLEGEQFF.

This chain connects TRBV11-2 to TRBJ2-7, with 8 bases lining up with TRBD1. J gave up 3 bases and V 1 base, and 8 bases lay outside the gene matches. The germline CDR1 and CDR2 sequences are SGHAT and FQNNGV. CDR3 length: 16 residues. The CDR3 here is CASSLGGQASFYEQYF. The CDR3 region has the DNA TGTGCCAGCAGCTTAGGGGGACAGGCCAGCTTCTACGAGCAGTACTTC. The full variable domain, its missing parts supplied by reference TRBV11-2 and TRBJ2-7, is EAGVAQSPRYKIIEKRQSVAFWCNPISGHATLYWYQQILGQGPKLLIQFQNNGVVDDSQLPKDRFSAERLKGVDSTLKIQPAKLEDSAVYLCASSLGGQASFYEQYFGPGTRLTVT.

The CDR3 sequence is CASSLTRSHSPLHF. CDR3 DNA: TGTGCCAGCAGCTTAACCAGATCACATTCACCCCTCCACTTT. The V gene is TRBV7-2, the J gene TRBJ1-6; D is unresolved. The V end lost 2 bases, the J end lost 8 bases, and 10 bases lay between the germline ends. The CDR3 length is 14 residues. Germline-derived CDR1 and CDR2 are SGHTA and FQGNSA. Filled out from reference TRBV7-2 and TRBJ1-6, the complete variable domain reads GAGVSQSPSNKVTEKGKDVELRCDPISGHTALYWYRQSLGQGLEFLIYFQGNSAPDKSGLPSDRFSAERTGGSVSTLTIQRTQQEDSAVYLCASSLTRSHSPLHFGNGTRLTVT.

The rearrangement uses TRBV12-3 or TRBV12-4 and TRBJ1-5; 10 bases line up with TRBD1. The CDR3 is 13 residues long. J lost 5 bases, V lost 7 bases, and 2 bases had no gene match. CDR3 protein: CASKGTGDQPQHF. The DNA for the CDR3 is TGTGCCAGCAAAGGGACAGGGGATCAGCCCCAGCATTTT.

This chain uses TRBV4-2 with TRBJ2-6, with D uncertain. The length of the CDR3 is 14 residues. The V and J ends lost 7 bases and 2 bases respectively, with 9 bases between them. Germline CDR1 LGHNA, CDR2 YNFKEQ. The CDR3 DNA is TGTGCCAGCACCGAAGGGCCTGGGGCCAACGTCCTGACTTTC. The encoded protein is CASTEGPGANVLTF.

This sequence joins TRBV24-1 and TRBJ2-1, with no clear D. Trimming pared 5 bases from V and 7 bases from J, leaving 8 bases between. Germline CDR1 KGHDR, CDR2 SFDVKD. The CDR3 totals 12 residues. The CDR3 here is CATSGLTNEQFF. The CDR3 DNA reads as TGTGCCACCAGTGGCCTGACTAATGAGCAGTTCTTC.

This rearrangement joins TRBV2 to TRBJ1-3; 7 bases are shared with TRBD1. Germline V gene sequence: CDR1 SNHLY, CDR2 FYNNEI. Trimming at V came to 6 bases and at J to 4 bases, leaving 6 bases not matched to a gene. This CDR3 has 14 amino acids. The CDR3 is CASSSTGFGNTIYF. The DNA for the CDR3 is TGTGCCAGCAGCTCGACAGGGTTCGGAAACACCATATATTTT.

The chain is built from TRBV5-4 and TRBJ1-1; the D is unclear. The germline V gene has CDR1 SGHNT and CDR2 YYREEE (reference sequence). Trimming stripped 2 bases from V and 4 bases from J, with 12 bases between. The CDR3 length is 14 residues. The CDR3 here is CASSLPGIGTEAFF. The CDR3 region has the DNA TGTGCCAGCAGCTTACCGGGGATCGGCACTGAAGCTTTCTTT.

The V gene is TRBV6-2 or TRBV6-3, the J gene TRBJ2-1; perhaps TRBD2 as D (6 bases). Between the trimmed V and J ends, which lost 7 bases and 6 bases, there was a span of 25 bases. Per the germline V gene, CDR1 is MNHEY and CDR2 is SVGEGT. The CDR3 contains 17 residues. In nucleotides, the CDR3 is TGTGCCAGCAACCCCAATAGCGGATCAATACTTTTCAATGAGCAGTTCTTC. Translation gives CASNPNSGSILFNEQFF.

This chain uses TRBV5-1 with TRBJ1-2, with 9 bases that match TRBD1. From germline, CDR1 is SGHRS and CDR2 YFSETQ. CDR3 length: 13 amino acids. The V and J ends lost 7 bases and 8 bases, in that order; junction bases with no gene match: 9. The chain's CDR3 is CASGTNRGHGYTF. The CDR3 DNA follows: TGCGCCAGCGGGACTAACAGGGGGCACGGCTACACCTTC.

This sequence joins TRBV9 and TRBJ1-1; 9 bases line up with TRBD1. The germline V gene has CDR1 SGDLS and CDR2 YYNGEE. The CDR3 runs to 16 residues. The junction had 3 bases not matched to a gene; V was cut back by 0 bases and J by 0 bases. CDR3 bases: TGTGCCAGCAGCGTAGTGACAGGGGGGATGAACACTGAAGCTTTCTTT. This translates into CASSVVTGGMNTEAFF.

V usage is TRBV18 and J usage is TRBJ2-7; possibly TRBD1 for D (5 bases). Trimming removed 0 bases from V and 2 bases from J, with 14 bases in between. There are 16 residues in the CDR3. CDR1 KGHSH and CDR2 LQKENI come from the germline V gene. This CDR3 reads CASSPPTDFSTYEQYF. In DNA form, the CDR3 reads TGTGCCAGCTCACCACCGACAGATTTTAGCACCTACGAGCAGTACTTC.

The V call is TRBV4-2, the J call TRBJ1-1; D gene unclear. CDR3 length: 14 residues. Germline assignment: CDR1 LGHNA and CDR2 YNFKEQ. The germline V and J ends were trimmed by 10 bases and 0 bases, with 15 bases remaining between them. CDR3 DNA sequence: TGTGCCACCCACCCCGGTTCTCTGAACACTGAAGCTTTCTTT. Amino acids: CATHPGSLNTEAFF.

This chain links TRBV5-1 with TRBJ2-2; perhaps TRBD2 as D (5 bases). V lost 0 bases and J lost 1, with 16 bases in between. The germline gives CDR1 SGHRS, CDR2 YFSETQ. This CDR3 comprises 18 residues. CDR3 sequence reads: CASSLAPVREVNTGELFF. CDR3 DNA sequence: TGCGCCAGCAGCTTGGCTCCCGTCCGGGAAGTGAACACCGGGGAGCTGTTTTTT.

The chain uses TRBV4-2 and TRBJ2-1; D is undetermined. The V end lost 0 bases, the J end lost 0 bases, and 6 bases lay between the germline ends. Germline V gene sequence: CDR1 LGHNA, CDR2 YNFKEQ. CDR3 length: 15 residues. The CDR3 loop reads CASSQELASYNEQFF. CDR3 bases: TGTGCCAGCAGCCAAGAACTCGCCTCCTACAATGAGCAGTTCTTC.

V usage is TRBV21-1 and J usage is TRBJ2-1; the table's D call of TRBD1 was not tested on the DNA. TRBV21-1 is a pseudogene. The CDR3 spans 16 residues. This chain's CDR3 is CASSTLKQGDENEQFF. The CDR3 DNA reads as TGTGCCAGCAGTACCCTAAAGCAGGGGGACGAGAATGAGCAGTTCTTC.

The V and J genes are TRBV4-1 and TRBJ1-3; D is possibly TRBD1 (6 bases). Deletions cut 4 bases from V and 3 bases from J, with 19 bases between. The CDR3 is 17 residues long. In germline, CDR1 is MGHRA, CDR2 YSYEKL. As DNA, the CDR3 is TGCGCCAGCAGCCGCGACGCCGCAGGGGCGAATGGAAACACCATATATTTT. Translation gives CASSRDAAGANGNTIYF.

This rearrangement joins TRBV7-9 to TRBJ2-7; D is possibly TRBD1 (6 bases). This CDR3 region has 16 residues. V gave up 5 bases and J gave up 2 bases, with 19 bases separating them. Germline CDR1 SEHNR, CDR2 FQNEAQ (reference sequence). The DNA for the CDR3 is TGTGCCAGCAGCCCCACAGAGTTGGGGGCAACCTACGAGCAGTACTTC. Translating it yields CASSPTELGATYEQYF.

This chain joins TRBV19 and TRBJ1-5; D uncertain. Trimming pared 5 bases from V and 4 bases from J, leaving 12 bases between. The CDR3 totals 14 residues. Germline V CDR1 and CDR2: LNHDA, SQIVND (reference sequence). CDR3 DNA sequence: TGTGCCAGTAGTGAGCGGACGGGGAATCAGCCCCAGCATTTT. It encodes CASSERTGNQPQHF.

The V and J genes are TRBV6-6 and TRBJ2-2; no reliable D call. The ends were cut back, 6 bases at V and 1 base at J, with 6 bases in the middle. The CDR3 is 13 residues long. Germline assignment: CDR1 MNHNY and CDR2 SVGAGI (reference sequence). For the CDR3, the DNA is TGTGCCAGCAGCCTCGTGAACACCGGGGAGCTGTTTTTT. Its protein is CASSLVNTGELFF.

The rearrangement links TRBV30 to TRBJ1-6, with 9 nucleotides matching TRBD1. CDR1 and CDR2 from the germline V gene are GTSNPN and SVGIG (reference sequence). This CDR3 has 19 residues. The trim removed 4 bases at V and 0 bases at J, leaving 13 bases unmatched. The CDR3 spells CAWNPILGQGSSYNSPLHF. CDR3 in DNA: TGTGCCTGGAACCCCATCCTCGGACAGGGGAGCTCCTATAATTCACCCCTCCACTTT.

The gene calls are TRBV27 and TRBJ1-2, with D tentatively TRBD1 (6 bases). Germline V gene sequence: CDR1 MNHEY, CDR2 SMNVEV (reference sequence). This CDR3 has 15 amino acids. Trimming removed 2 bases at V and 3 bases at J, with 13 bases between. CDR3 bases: TGTGCCAGCAGTTTAAGTCCGGACAGATACTATGGCTACACCTTC. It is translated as CASSLSPDRYYGYTF.

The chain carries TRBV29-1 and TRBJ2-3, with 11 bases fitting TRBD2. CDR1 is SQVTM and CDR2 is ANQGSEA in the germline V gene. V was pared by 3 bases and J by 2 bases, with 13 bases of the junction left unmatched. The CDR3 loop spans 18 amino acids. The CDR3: CSVDGLAGLTETTDTQYF. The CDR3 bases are TGCAGCGTTGACGGACTAGCGGGCCTTACGGAGACCACAGATACGCAGTATTTT.